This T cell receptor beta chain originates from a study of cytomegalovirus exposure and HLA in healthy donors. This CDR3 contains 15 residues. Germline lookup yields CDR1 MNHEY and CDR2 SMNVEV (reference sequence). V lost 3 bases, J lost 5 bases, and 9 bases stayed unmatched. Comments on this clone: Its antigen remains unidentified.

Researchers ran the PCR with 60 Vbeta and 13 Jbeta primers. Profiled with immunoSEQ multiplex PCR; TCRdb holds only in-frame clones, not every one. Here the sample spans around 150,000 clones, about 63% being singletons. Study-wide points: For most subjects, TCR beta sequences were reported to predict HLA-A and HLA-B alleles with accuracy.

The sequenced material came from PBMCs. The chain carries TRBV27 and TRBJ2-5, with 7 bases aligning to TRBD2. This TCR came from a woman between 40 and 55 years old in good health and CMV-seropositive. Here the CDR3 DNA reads TGTGCCAGCAGTTTCAGCGGGAACCCGTCCGAGACCCAGTACTTC. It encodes CASSFSGNPSETQYF.